The next 2 T cell receptor beta chains were all read from a single sample in a study of cytomegalovirus exposure and HLA in healthy donors. Amplification used 60 Vbeta primers and 13 Jbeta primers. Assay: immunoSEQ multiplex PCR; the TCRdb copy retains only in-frame clones and omits some. The sample holds around 270,000 clones, approximately 80% seen once. The sample was PBMCs. All receptors come from a girl aged 2-10 years in good health and CMV-seronegative.

This clone was detected only once. V gene TRBV5-1 combines with J gene TRBJ2-3, with D unresolved. The length of the CDR3 is 16 residues. The V end was cut by 0 bases, the J end by 1 base, with 12 bases between. Germline assignment: CDR1 SGHRS and CDR2 YFSETQ. The CDR3 protein is CASSLAQWARTDTQYF. The CDR3 DNA follows: TGCGCCAGCAGCTTGGCGCAGTGGGCCCGCACAGATACGCAGTATTTT.

This rearrangement joins TRBV9 to TRBJ1-2; TRBD1 agrees at 10 bases. Per the germline V gene, CDR1 is SGDLS and CDR2 is YYNGEE. V was pared by 3 bases and J by 7 bases, with 12 bases of the junction left unmatched. This CDR3 is built from 16 residues. In DNA, the CDR3 is TGTGCCAGCAGCGCAGACAGGGGGCTTTCGGTTTCTGGCTACACCTTC. It specifies CASSADRGLSVSGYTF.